This T cell receptor beta chain stems from a study of CXCR3-negative and CXCR3-positive naive CD8 T cells. Study-level results: CXCR3-positive naive cells carried more hydrophobic TRB CDR3s than CXCR3-negative ones.

The CDR3 is 11 amino acids. Germline V gene lookup returns CDR1 ENHRY and CDR2 SYGVKD. Researchers prepared the TRB cDNA libraries using 5' RACE with UMI labels. TCRdb reprocessed the 5' RACE reads and keeps a single row for each CDR3 protein, giving no DNA. This sample's table has about 150,000 distinct CDR3 sequences. In regard to this clonotype: Its cognate antigen is unknown.

Naive CD8+ T cells showed a CD45RO-CCR7+CD27+CD95- phenotype. Material: naive CXCR3+ CD8+ T cells from blood. The subset denotes: CD45RO-CCR7+CD27+CD95- naive CD8+ T cells expressing CXCR3 (TNR3+). The chain uses TRBV10-3 and TRBJ1-1. This receptor was obtained from a human donor in good health. Some clones in this sample may be carry-over from other donors' samples. The CDR3 spells CAISANTEAFF.